One sample yielded the 27 T cell receptor beta chains listed below, sequenced in a study of blood T cell repertoires in COVID-19. Generated by immunoSEQ multiplex PCR, the TCRdb table keeps only in-frame clones and is missing some. The sample has about 150,000 clones; over 75% are singletons. Source material: peripheral blood. These receptors were taken from a human donor in a cohort sampled during active COVID-19.

This chain links TRBV5-6 with TRBJ1-1; TRBD1 agrees at 8 bases. The V and J ends lost 0 bases and 1 base, in that order; junction bases with no gene match: 2. There are 15 residues in the CDR3. Germline V lookup: CDR1 SGHDT, CDR2 YYEEEE. As DNA, the CDR3 is TGTGCCAGCAGCTTGGGACAGGGGAGGAACACTGAAGCTTTCTTT. Its protein product is CASSLGQGRNTEAFF.

The rearrangement uses TRBV12-5 and TRBJ1-3; 7 bases agree with TRBD1. V lost 5 bases to trimming and J lost 4 bases; unmatched junction nucleotides: 8. In germline, CDR1 is LGHNT, CDR2 FRNRAP. The CDR3 loop spans 15 amino acids. The DNA for the CDR3 is TGTGCTAGTGGTCCCCAGGGGGTAGGAGGAAACACCATATATTTT. It encodes CASGPQGVGGNTIYF.

CDR3 residues: CASKDTYEQYF. Here the CDR3 DNA reads TGTGCCAGCAAGGACACCTACGAGCAGTACTTC. The chain couples TRBV6-6 to TRBJ2-7, with a weak D call TRBD1 (5 bases). The CDR3 runs 11 residues. Trimming removed 7 bases at V and 2 bases at J, with 6 bases between. The germline CDR1 and CDR2 sequences are MNHNY and SVGAGI (reference sequence).

V and J are TRBV4-3 and TRBJ2-3; D is perhaps TRBD1 (6 bases). Trimming stripped 2 bases from V and 4 bases from J, with 10 bases between. There are 14 residues in the CDR3. The germline V gene encodes CDR1 LGHNA and CDR2 YSLEER. CDR3 residues: CASSQNQGPDTQYF. DNA for the CDR3: TGCGCCAGCAGCCAAAATCAGGGGCCAGATACGCAGTATTTT.

The gene calls are TRBV4-2 and TRBJ2-3, with TRBD2 matching over 13 bases. The CDR3 length is 16 residues. With 1 base clipped from V and 6 bases from J, the junction kept 4 bases outside the gene matches. In germline, CDR1 is LGHNA, CDR2 YNFKEQ. The CDR3 protein is CASSQGTSGGYDTQYF. The CDR3 bases are TGTGCCAGCAGCCAAGGGACTAGCGGGGGCTACGATACGCAGTATTTT.

V is TRBV29-1 and J is TRBJ1-1; possible D gene TRBD1, 5 bases. The CDR3 sequence is 13 residues long. The germline CDR1 and CDR2 sequences are SQVTM and ANQGSEA. The V end was cut by 4 bases, the J end by 1 base, with 10 bases between. The DNA for the CDR3 is TGCAGCGTTGGACTCGGGGGGAACACTGAAGCTTTCTTT. Translating gives CSVGLGGNTEAFF.

This clone was seen a few times. The rearrangement links TRBV7-9 to TRBJ2-1, with D possibly TRBD1 on 6 matching bases. This CDR3 comprises 13 residues. Germline CDR1 is SEHNR and CDR2 is FQNEAQ (reference sequence). V gave up 5 bases and J gave up 10 bases, with 15 bases separating them. CDR3 in amino acids: CASSPTPGTEQFF. The CDR3 nucleotides read TGTGCCAGCAGCCCCACCCCAGGGACAGAGCAGTTCTTC.

The V call is TRBV6-2 or TRBV6-3, the J call TRBJ1-1; D remains ambiguous. The CDR3 contains 11 residues. Trimming stripped 5 bases from V and 7 bases from J, with 8 bases between. Germline lookup yields CDR1 MNHEY and CDR2 SVGEGT. The CDR3 protein is CASSATDEAFF. The CDR3 nucleotides are TGTGCCAGCAGTGCGACTGATGAAGCTTTCTTT.

The chain uses TRBV7-3 and TRBJ2-3; possibly TRBD1 for D (6 bases). V lost 3 bases, J lost 2 bases, and 9 bases lay in between. This CDR3 is built from 14 residues. Germline V CDR1 and CDR2: SGHTA, FQGTGA. The CDR3 is CASSLGTPTDTQYF. Written as DNA, the CDR3 is TGTGCCAGCAGCTTGGGGACACCCACAGATACGCAGTATTTT.

This rearrangement joins TRBV3-1 (or the pseudogene TRBV3-2) to TRBJ2-7; D call uncertain. The CDR3 is made up of 11 amino acids. Germline loops: CDR1 LGHDT, CDR2 YNNKEL (reference sequence). V dropped 1 base and J dropped 4 bases, with 2 bases sitting between them. In DNA form, the CDR3 reads TGTGCCAGCAGCCAAGCGTACGAGCAGTACTTC. This gives the protein CASSQAYEQYF.

V gene TRBV6-5 combines with J gene TRBJ2-7, with 11 bases fitting TRBD1. CDR3 length equals 14 residues. From germline, CDR1 is MNHEY and CDR2 SVGAGI. The V segment lost 7 bases and the J segment 6 bases; nucleotides outside the gene matches: 8. In DNA, the CDR3 is TGTGCCAGCACCCAACCAGGGACAGGGGGCGAGCAGTACTTC. Protein product: CASTQPGTGGEQYF.

This clone was seen a handful of times. The V call is TRBV7-2, the J call TRBJ1-6; 10 bases fit TRBD1. V was pared by 4 bases and J by 7 bases, with 4 bases of the junction left unmatched. CDR3 length: 15 residues. Germline assignment: CDR1 SGHTA and CDR2 FQGNSA. The CDR3 sequence: CASSSLTGGNSPLHF. The CDR3 DNA is TGTGCCAGCAGCTCCCTGACAGGGGGCAATTCACCCCTCCACTTT.

The rearrangement uses TRBV6-2 or TRBV6-3 and TRBJ1-2; TRBD1 matches 7 bases. V was pared by 5 bases and J by 5 bases, with 14 bases of the junction left unmatched. The CDR3 runs to 16 residues. Germline V gene lookup returns CDR1 MNHEY and CDR2 SVGEGT. The CDR3 is CASSAFRQGEVYGYTF. CDR3 sequence (DNA): TGTGCCAGCAGTGCTTTCCGGCAGGGGGAGGTTTATGGCTACACCTTC.

The chain employs TRBV7-2 and TRBJ1-1; no clear D gene. V shed 3 bases and J shed 8 bases, with 7 bases lying between them. CDR1 SGHTA and CDR2 FQGNSA come from the germline V gene. The CDR3 covers 11 residues. The CDR3 bases are TGTGCCAGCAGCTTTTTGAGAGAAGCTTTCTTT. Translating it yields CASSFLREAFF.

The chain couples TRBV5-4 to TRBJ1-1, with TRBD1 as a possible D gene (6 bases). The V end was cut by 2 bases, the J end by 6 bases, with 11 bases between. This CDR3 spans 13 amino acids. Germline V gene data show CDR1 as SGHNT and CDR2 as YYREEE (reference sequence). The DNA for the CDR3 is TGTGCCAGCAGCTTTGGACAGTTCCCTGAAGCTTTCTTT. Encoded protein: CASSFGQFPEAFF.

The chain employs TRBV9 and TRBJ1-1; D is unclear. V was clipped by 0 bases and J by 2 bases, with 11 bases between them. This CDR3 has 15 amino acids. Germline V gene lookup returns CDR1 SGDLS and CDR2 YYNGEE. CDR3 bases: TGTGCCAGCAGCGTAGATCCCTCCCCCAACACTGAAGCTTTCTTT. Amino acid sequence: CASSVDPSPNTEAFF.

This clone showed up just once. V and J are TRBV7-2 and TRBJ1-1, with TRBD1 identical over 9 bases. V trimming: 6 bases; J trimming: 5 bases; junction bases outside the gene matches: 7. Germline V gene data show CDR1 as SGHTA and CDR2 as FQGNSA. This CDR3 has 14 residues. The DNA for the CDR3 is TGTGCCAGCAGTTCGACAGGGGGGACGACTGAAGCTTTCTTT. Amino acid sequence: CASSSTGGTTEAFF.

The chain couples TRBV5-5 to TRBJ1-3, with unresolved D. Per germline, CDR1 SGHKS and CDR2 YYEKEE (reference sequence). This CDR3 comprises 13 residues. Trimming left V 2 bases short and J 1 base short, with 4 bases between. In nucleotides, the CDR3 is TGTGCCAGCAGCTTCAGGTCTGGAAACACCATATATTTT. Translation: CASSFRSGNTIYF.

The V and J genes are TRBV11-1 and TRBJ2-5; D might be TRBD1 (6 bases). Germline values: CDR1 SGHAT, CDR2 FQDESV (reference sequence). V gave up 1 base and J gave up 4 bases, with 10 bases separating them. The CDR3 covers 14 residues. CDR3 in DNA: TGTGCCAGCAGCTTAGGCTGGGGGCGAGAGACCCAGTACTTC. Protein: CASSLGWGRETQYF.

The chain has TRBV7-2 and TRBJ2-3; a weak D match, TRBD2 (7 bases). V was pared by 7 bases and J by 0 bases, with 14 bases between. This CDR3 spans 15 amino acids. CDR1 is SGHTA, CDR2 FQGNSA, per germline. The CDR3 region has the DNA TGTGCCAGCAAGGGCGGGGGCCCTAGCACAGATACGCAGTATTTT. This encodes CASKGGGPSTDTQYF.

The rearrangement joins TRBV18 to TRBJ1-4; weak D call: TRBD1 (5 bases). CDR3 size: 14 residues. Germline lookup yields CDR1 KGHSH and CDR2 LQKENI. V lost 3 bases and J lost 4, with 9 bases in between. The CDR3 spells CASSPGRFNEKLFF. CDR3 nucleotide sequence: TGTGCCAGCTCACCGGGGCGGTTTAATGAAAAACTGTTTTTT. The full variable domain, completed using reference TRBV18 and TRBJ1-4, is NAGVMQNPRHLVRRRGQEARLRCSPMKGHSHVYWYRQLPEEGLKFMVYLQKENIIDESGMPKERFSAEFPKEGPSILRIQQVVRGDSAAYFCASSPGRFNEKLFFGSGTQLSVL.

This chain uses TRBV5-1 with TRBJ2-7, with TRBD2 as a possible D gene (5 bases). The CDR3 is 15 amino acids. Germline CDR1 is SGHRS and CDR2 is YFSETQ. Trimming removed 0 bases from V and 5 bases from J, with 15 bases in between. The CDR3 DNA sequence: TGCGCCAGCAGCTTGGAGGCCGGGATCTCGGACGAGCAGTACTTC. Translating it yields CASSLEAGISDEQYF. The variable domain in full, with the rest retrieved from reference TRBV5-1 and TRBJ2-7, is KAGVTQTPRYLIKTRGQQVTLSCSPISGHRSVSWYQQTPGQGLQFLFEYFSETQRNKGNFPGRFSGRQFSNSRSEMNVSTLELGDSALYLCASSLEAGISDEQYFGPGTRLTVT.

This CDR3 is CASSLSPISSGNTIYF. The CDR3 region has the DNA TGCGCCAGCAGCTTGAGCCCTATAAGCTCTGGAAACACCATATATTTT. The V gene is TRBV5-1, the J gene TRBJ1-3; D unresolved. Per the germline V gene, CDR1 is SGHRS and CDR2 is YFSETQ. The CDR3 spans 16 residues. V gave up 1 base and J gave up 0 bases, with 11 bases separating them.

V and J are TRBV7-9 and TRBJ1-1; possible D gene TRBD1, 6 bases. Germline V gene sequence: CDR1 SEHNR, CDR2 FQNEAQ (reference sequence). V was trimmed by 7 bases and J by 1 base, leaving 13 bases between them. The CDR3 is made up of 14 amino acids. The CDR3 loop reads CASTKGGSNTEAFF. The CDR3 DNA reads TGTGCCAGCACCAAGGGGGGTTCGAACACTGAAGCTTTCTTT.

This clone turned up a few times. The V call is TRBV13, the J call TRBJ1-1, with 8 bases fitting TRBD1. Germline V gene sequence: CDR1 PRHDT, CDR2 FYEKMQ (reference sequence). The CDR3 contains 16 residues. The V gene end was trimmed by 5 bases and the J gene end by 7 bases; junction bases not matched to a gene: 15. The CDR3 DNA reads TGTGCCAGCAGCCAGCCGACGGACAGGGAGGTAAATGAAGCTTTCTTT. It yields the protein CASSQPTDREVNEAFF.

This chain joins TRBV2 and TRBJ1-2; D is possibly TRBD1 (6 bases). V dropped 6 bases and J dropped 4 bases, with 12 bases sitting between them. The CDR3 has 13 amino acids. The germline CDR1 and CDR2 sequences are SNHLY and FYNNEI. CDR3 DNA sequence: TGTGCCAGCAGCTCGACAGGAGGCTATGGCTACACCTTC. It yields the protein CASSSTGGYGYTF.

The chain couples TRBV12-3 or TRBV12-4 to TRBJ1-1; D uncertain. The CDR3 consists of 12 residues. V dropped 1 base and J dropped 9 bases, with 9 bases sitting between them. CDR3 loop: CASSLGDTKAFF. In nucleotides, the CDR3 is TGTGCCAGCAGTTTAGGTGACACAAAAGCTTTCTTT.